The rows below give T cell receptor beta chains drawn from one sample of a study of identical twins. TCRdb fed the 5' RACE reads into MiXCR, producing one record per CDR3 protein. The table includes 450,000 or so distinct CDR3 sequences, 15% to 20% detected once. Source material: naive T cells sorted from blood. The receptors here all came from a man in his forties or fifties in good health. Each CDR3 is given with its conserved first and last residue. Each record gives: V gene, D gene, J gene, clone size, CDR3 DNA, CDR3 protein. A D gene is named only where the DNA matches it firmly. Not every row has a clone size; where given, it reads once, few, many or a size class.

TRBV5-6	-	TRBJ2-7	many	TGTGCCAGCAGCTTGAAGGGACCTAGGTACGAGCAGTACTTC	CASSLKGPRYEQYF
TRBV7-2	-	TRBJ1-3	few	TGTGCCAGCAGCTTAGTGTCTCAGGGCATAAACACCATATATTTT	CASSLVSQGINTIYF
TRBV10-3	TRBD1	TRBJ2-4	few	TGTGCCATCAGTGAGCATGAGGGACAGCTAGCCAAAAACATTCAGTACTTC	CAISEHEGQLAKNIQYF
TRBV5-1	-	TRBJ2-7	many	TGCGCCAGCAGCTTCGGTTGGGGGGCATCGATCAACGAGCAGTACTTC	CASSFGWGASINEQYF
TRBV27	-	TRBJ2-6	-	TGTGCCAGCAGTGACTTCTGGGGGACCTCTGGGGCCAACGTCCTGACTTTC	CASSDFWGTSGANVLTF
TRBV11-2	-	TRBJ1-3	few	TGTGCCAGCAGCTTAGATCGGCAGGCGGCCTCTGGAAACACCATATATTTT	CASSLDRQAASGNTIYF
TRBV29-1	-	TRBJ2-3	-	TGCAGCGTTGTGGAGGGTGGTAGTACAGATACGCAGTATTTT	CSVVEGGSTDTQYF
TRBV2	TRBD2	TRBJ2-1	-	TGTGCCAGCAGTCCTCGACTGGGGAGGGATGAGCAGTTCTTC	CASSPRLGRDEQFF
TRBV20-1	TRBD2	TRBJ2-1	many	TGCAGTGCTAGGGAGGGGACTATGTACAATGAGCAGTTCTTC	CSAREGTMYNEQFF
TRBV5-1	TRBD2	TRBJ2-3	few	TGCGCCAGCAGCCCTAGCGGGAGTAGCACAGATACGCAGTATTTT	CASSPSGSSTDTQYF
TRBV2	-	TRBJ2-3	many	TGTGCGAGCCGGGCTGGGGGAGCGCATACGCAGTATTTT	CASRAGGAHTQYF
TRBV20-1	-	TRBJ1-5	few	TGCAGTGCTAGTGTGGGCGGAGGTGGCAATCAGCCCCAGCATTTT	CSASVGGGGNQPQHF
TRBV29-1	-	TRBJ1-1	many	TGCAGCGGGCAGGGGTTTAACACTGAAGCTTTCTTT	CSGQGFNTEAFF
TRBV4-3	-	TRBJ2-7	-	TGCGCCAGCAGCCCGGGAGCCCTAAGCTCCTACGAGCAGTACTTC	CASSPGALSSYEQYF
TRBV12-3/TRBV12-4	-	TRBJ1-4	many	TGTGCCAGCAGTTTTACTCTGTCGGATGAAAAACTGTTTTTT	CASSFTLSDEKLFF
TRBV21-1	-	TRBJ2-5	-	TGTGCCAGCAGCAAAGTAACGGCAGGGGGCTGTTTATTCGAGACCCAGTACTTC	CASSKVTAGGCLFETQYF
TRBV5-1	-	TRBJ2-1	-	TGCGCCAGCACGACGTACAATGAGCAGTTCTTC	CASTTYNEQFF
TRBV20-1	-	TRBJ2-1	many	TGCAGTGCTAGAACGGAGGTGGAGTTCTTC	CSARTEVEFF
TRBV28	TRBD1	TRBJ2-5	-	TGTGCCAGCAGTTTCCCCCGCCCTACAGGGGCGCCCCGAATCCAAGAGACCCAGTACTTC	CASSFPRPTGAPRIQETQYF
TRBV20-1	TRBD1	TRBJ2-3	many	TGCAGTGCCAAGACAGGGGCCCACACAGATACGCAGTATTTT	CSAKTGAHTDTQYF
TRBV6-2/TRBV6-3	-	TRBJ2-1	-	TGTGCCAGCAGGCGTACAGGGAGCTCCTACAATGAGCAGTTCTTC	CASRRTGSSYNEQFF
TRBV5-4	TRBD2	TRBJ2-5	-	TGTGCCAGCAGCGTCGGGCTAGCGGGAGGGCAAGAGACCCAGTACTTC	CASSVGLAGGQETQYF
TRBV4-3	-	TRBJ2-1	-	TGCGCCAGCAGCCAAGTGATTAGCTTCTATGAGCAGTTCTTC	CASSQVISFYEQFF
TRBV11-2	-	TRBJ2-3	few	TGTGCCAGCAGCACAAGGGCCACAGATACGCAGTATTTT	CASSTRATDTQYF
TRBV28	TRBD2	TRBJ2-1	few	TGTGCCAGCAGCCCCCCTTCGGGACTAGCGGGCCGCTTAGGGAATGAGCAGTTCTTC	CASSPPSGLAGRLGNEQFF
TRBV18	TRBD1	TRBJ2-7	many	TGTGCCAGCTCACCTCGACAGGGGGACTACGAGCAGTACTTC	CASSPRQGDYEQYF